The clone carrying this TCR beta chain showed up just a few times. The data derive from a study of blood T cell repertoires in COVID-19. Per the authors' pipeline: Using reference gene primer amplification, nucleated cell counts were estimated. Sequencing used immunoSEQ multiplex PCR; TCRdb keeps in-frame clones, though not all of them. The DNA gave D and trimming, while V, J and clone size come from that table. This table has about 140,000 clones, around three quarters appearing once. This sequence originates from a man older than 75 with acute or convalescent COVID-19. Specimen: peripheral blood.

The CDR3 sequence is CASSVVGAGTDTQYF. CDR3 nucleotide sequence: TGTGCCAGCAGCGTAGTGGGGGCAGGCACAGATACGCAGTATTTT. The J gene is TRBJ2-3, the V gene TRBV9, with D possibly matching TRBD1 (6 bases). V lost 0 bases to trimming and J lost 1 base, with 9 bases between them. The germline CDR1 and CDR2 sequences are SGDLS and YYNGEE. The CDR3 is 15 amino acids.